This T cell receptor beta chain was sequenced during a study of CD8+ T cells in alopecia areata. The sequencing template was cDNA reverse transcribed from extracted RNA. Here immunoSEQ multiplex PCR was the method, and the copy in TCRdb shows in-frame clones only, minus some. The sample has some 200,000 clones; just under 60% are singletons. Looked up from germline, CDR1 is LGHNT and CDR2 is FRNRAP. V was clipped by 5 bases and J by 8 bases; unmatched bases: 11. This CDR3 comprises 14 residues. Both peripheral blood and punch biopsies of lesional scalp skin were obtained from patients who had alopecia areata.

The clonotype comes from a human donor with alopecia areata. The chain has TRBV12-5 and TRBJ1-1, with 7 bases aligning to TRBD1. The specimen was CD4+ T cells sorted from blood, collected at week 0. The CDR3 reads CASGPRIDREEAFF. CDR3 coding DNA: TGTGCTAGTGGTCCCCGCATTGACAGGGAGGAAGCTTTCTTT.